Presented here are 10 T cell receptor beta chains from one specimen sequenced in a study of blood T cell repertoires in COVID-19. TCRdb's copy holds only in-frame clones and misses some; the assay was immunoSEQ multiplex PCR. This repertoire shows hundreds of thousands of clones, 80% to 90% found once; its top ten account for 8% to 10%. The sequenced sample was peripheral blood. The receptors were gathered from a woman in her forties or fifties who had recovered from COVID-19.

This clone was found a few times. The genes are TRBV4-1 and TRBJ2-7; 8 bases are a match to TRBD1. The germline CDR1 and CDR2 sequences are MGHRA and YSYEKL. This CDR3 is 14 amino acids long. J was trimmed by 7 bases and V by 3 bases; bases with no gene match: 8. The CDR3 loop is CASSQRTGLMEQYF. The CDR3 nucleotides are TGCGCCAGCAGCCAGAGGACAGGGTTAATGGAGCAGTACTTC.

This clone has just one count. This chain connects TRBV7-9 to TRBJ2-5; D remains unclear. V dropped 3 bases and J dropped 1 base, with 6 bases sitting between them. Per the germline V gene, CDR1 is SEHNR and CDR2 is FQNEAQ (reference sequence). The CDR3 contains 13 residues. The CDR3, as DNA: TGTGCCAGCAGCTTCAGGATCCAAGAGACCCAGTACTTC. It yields the protein CASSFRIQETQYF.

The genes are TRBV7-3 and TRBJ2-3; 15 positions agree with TRBD2. Germline trimming cut 4 bases from V and 4 bases from J; bases unmatched to any gene: 9. CDR1 SGHTA and CDR2 FQGTGA come from the germline V gene. This CDR3 contains 18 residues. The CDR3 reads CASSSAGLAGGLPDTQYF. In DNA form, the CDR3 reads TGTGCCAGCAGCTCCGCGGGACTAGCGGGGGGCCTCCCAGATACGCAGTATTTT.

This chain joins TRBV5-6 and TRBJ2-2; the match to TRBD2 covers 7 bases. CDR1 is SGHDT and CDR2 is YYEEEE in the germline V gene. After removal of 3 bases from V and 6 bases from J, the junction contained 8 bases not matched to a gene. CDR3 length: 15 amino acids. The chain's CDR3 is CASSYTSAPSGELFF. CDR3 bases: TGTGCCAGCAGCTACACTAGCGCCCCGTCCGGGGAGCTGTTTTTT.

The sample holds a few counts of this clone. The chain carries TRBV6-2 or TRBV6-3 and TRBJ2-6, with D possibly TRBD2 on 5 matching bases. From germline, CDR1 is MNHEY and CDR2 SVGEGT. CDR3 size: 17 residues. Trimming stripped 0 bases from V and 2 bases from J, with 11 bases between. DNA of the CDR3: TGTGCCAGCAGTTACTCCATCGGACTGACTGGGGCCAACGTCCTGACTTTC. Translation: CASSYSIGLTGANVLTF.

This clone was recorded once. This chain links TRBV3-1 (or the pseudogene TRBV3-2) with TRBJ2-3; TRBD2 aligns across 8 bases. This CDR3 is built from 15 residues. CDR1 and CDR2 (germline): LGHDT, YNNKEL (reference sequence). The junction had 3 bases not matched to a gene; V was cut back by 2 bases and J by 2 bases. The DNA for the CDR3 is TGTGCCAGCAGCCAACGGGGGGGGTACACAGATACGCAGTATTTT. Translation: CASSQRGGYTDTQYF.

The chain combines TRBV28 with TRBJ1-5; 8 nucleotides match TRBD1. Germline CDR1 is MDHEN and CDR2 is SYDVKM. V was pared by 10 bases and J by 6 bases, with 11 bases of the junction left unmatched. The length of the CDR3 is 14 residues. CDR3: CATSRAGGGQPQHF. The CDR3 region has the DNA TGTGCCACCTCCCGGGCAGGGGGCGGTCAGCCCCAGCATTTT.

This chain joins TRBV5-8 and TRBJ2-5, with a weak D call TRBD2 (6 bases). V lost 0 bases and J lost 2, with 14 bases in between. The CDR3 totals 16 residues. CDR1 is SGHTS, CDR2 YDEGEE, per germline. The CDR3 loop is CASSLGSQRVQETQYF. The DNA of the CDR3 is TGTGCCAGCAGCTTGGGGTCGCAGCGGGTACAAGAGACCCAGTACTTC.

This clone was counted once. The genes are TRBV19 and TRBJ2-1; D ambiguous. Germline values: CDR1 LNHDA, CDR2 SQIVND (reference sequence). V was clipped by 5 bases and J by 3 bases, with 8 bases between them. The length of the CDR3 is 13 residues. The CDR3 sequence: CASSFGSYNEQFF. In nucleotides, the CDR3 is TGTGCCAGTAGTTTTGGCAGCTACAATGAGCAGTTCTTC.

The table lists this clone with a count of one. The chain is built from TRBV18 and TRBJ2-3; the D gene is possibly TRBD1 (6 bases). From germline, CDR1 is KGHSH and CDR2 LQKENI. The CDR3 is 17 residues long. The V end lost 8 bases, the J end lost 3 bases, and 24 bases lay between the germline ends. The CDR3 sequence is CASPMRTEGDRTDTQYF. DNA for the CDR3: TGTGCCAGCCCGATGAGGACAGAAGGGGATAGAACAGATACGCAGTATTTT.